This T cell receptor (beta chain) came from a study of T-cell reconstitution after alpha-beta-depleted transplantation in children. Molecular barcoding with unique molecular identifiers was used for the TCRbeta library. TCRdb re-derived calls from the PCR reads in MiXCR, one entry per CDR3 protein. The sample contains about a million distinct CDR3 sequences, about 26% of which appear only once. Overall study findings and caveats: T-cell numbers and diversity, one year after transplant, stemmed largely from T cells that were newly produced. Some patients' high day-60 TCRbeta diversity was attributed to recipient cells surviving conditioning. Expanded graft clones numbering several hundred reportedly gave rise to alpha-beta T cells about two months after transplant.

A note on this clonotype: The antigen remains undetermined.

The V segment lost 0 bases and the J segment 3 bases; nucleotides outside the gene matches: 9. The CDR3 totals 17 residues. Germline-derived CDR1 and CDR2 are DFQATT and SNEGSKA (reference sequence). J is TRBJ2-2 and V is TRBV20-1, with 8 bases matching TRBD1. The material sequenced was PBMCs, mostly from graft donor cells, taken 360 days after TCRalphabeta/CD19-depleted stem cell transplant. This sequence was found in a boy under three years old who had a stem cell transplant for SCID, so the T cells may come from the graft donor. As DNA, the CDR3 is TGCAGTGCTAGAGATGATTGGGAACAGGGGGACACCGGGGAGCTGTTTTTT. It specifies CSARDDWEQGDTGELFF.